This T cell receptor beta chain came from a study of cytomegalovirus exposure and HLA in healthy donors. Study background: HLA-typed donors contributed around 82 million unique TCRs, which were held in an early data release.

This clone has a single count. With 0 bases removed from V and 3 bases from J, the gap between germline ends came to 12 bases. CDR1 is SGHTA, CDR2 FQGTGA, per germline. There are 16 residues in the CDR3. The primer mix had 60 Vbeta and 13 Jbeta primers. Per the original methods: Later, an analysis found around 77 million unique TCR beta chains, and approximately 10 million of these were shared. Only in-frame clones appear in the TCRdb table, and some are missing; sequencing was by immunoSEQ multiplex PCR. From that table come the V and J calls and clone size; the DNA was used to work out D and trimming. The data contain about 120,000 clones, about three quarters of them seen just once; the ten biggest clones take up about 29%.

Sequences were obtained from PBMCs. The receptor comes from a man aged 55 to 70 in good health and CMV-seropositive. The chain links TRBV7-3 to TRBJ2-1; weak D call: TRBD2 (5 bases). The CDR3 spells CASSLTRSSSYNEQFF. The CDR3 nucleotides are TGTGCCAGCAGCTTAACGCGCTCTAGCAGCTACAATGAGCAGTTCTTC.